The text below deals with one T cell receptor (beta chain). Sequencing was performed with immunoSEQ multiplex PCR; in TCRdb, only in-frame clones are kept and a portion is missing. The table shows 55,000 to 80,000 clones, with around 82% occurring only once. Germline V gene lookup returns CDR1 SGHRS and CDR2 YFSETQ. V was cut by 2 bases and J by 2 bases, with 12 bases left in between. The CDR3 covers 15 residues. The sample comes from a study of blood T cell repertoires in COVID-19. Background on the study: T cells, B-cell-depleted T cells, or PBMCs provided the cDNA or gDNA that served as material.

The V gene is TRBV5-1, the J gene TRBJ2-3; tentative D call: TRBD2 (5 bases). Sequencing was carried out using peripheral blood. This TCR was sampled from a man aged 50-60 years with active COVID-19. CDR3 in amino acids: CASSFRRYLTDTQYF. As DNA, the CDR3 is TGCGCCAGCAGCTTCCGGAGGTACCTCACAGATACGCAGTATTTT.